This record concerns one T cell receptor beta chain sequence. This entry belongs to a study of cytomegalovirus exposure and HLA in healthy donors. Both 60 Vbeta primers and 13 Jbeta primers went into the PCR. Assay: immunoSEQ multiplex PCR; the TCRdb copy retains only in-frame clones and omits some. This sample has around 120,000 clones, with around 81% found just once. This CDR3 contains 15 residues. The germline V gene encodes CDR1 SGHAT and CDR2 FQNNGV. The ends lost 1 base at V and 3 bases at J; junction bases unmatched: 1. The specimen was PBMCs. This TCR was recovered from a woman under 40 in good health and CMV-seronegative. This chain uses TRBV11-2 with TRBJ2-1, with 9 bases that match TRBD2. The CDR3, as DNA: TGTGCCAGCAGCTTAGGACTAGCGGACTACAATGAGCAGTTCTTC. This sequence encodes CASSLGLADYNEQFF.